The next 4 T cell receptor beta chains were all read from a single sample in a study of neurological immune-mediated disorders. TCRdb reanalysed the 5' RACE reads using MiXCR and keeps one entry per CDR3 protein. Found here are tens of thousands of distinct CDR3 sequences, 4.5% of them singletons; the top ten hold under 6.5%. The specimen was PBMCs. All receptors derive from an older woman with multiple sclerosis.

The CDR3 here is CASSGQGNTEAFF. The CDR3 region has the DNA TGTGCCAGCTCGGGACAGGGGAACACTGAAGCTTTCTTT. V usage is TRBV18 and J usage is TRBJ1-1; 9 bases match TRBD1. There are 13 residues in the CDR3. J lost 1 base, V lost 6 bases, and 0 bases had no gene match. CDR1 is KGHSH, CDR2 LQKENI, per germline.

This clonotype came up many times. The chain combines TRBV20-1 with TRBJ1-2; maybe TRBD1 (6 bases). Trimming shortened V by 4 bases and J by 7 bases, and 16 bases separated the two germline ends. The CDR3 totals 13 residues. Germline V CDR1 and CDR2: DFQATT, SNEGSKA (reference sequence). This chain's CDR3 is CSAKGTSTSGYTF. The CDR3 coding sequence is TGCAGTGCTAAAGGGACATCGACGAGTGGCTACACCTTC.

This clonotype was seen a handful of times. The chain couples TRBV20-1 to TRBJ2-1, with a tentative D call TRBD1 (6 bases). Germline assignment: CDR1 DFQATT and CDR2 SNEGSKA (reference sequence). The V end was cut by 1 base, the J end by 0 bases, with 10 bases between. The CDR3 extends over 15 amino acids. The CDR3 spells CSARVGTTSYNEQFF. The CDR3 DNA follows: TGCAGTGCTAGAGTAGGGACAACCTCCTACAATGAGCAGTTCTTC.

This clonotype has more than one count but fewer than ten. The rearrangement links TRBV5-1 to TRBJ2-2; D is undetermined. CDR1 is SGHRS, CDR2 YFSETQ, per germline. This CDR3 contains 15 residues. V was shortened by 3 bases and J by 11 bases, with 20 bases between the two germline ends. The CDR3 loop reads CASSSIYQIPEELFF. The CDR3 coding sequence is TGCGCCAGCAGCTCCATATACCAGATTCCCGAAGAGCTGTTTTTT.